This entry describes one TCR beta chain. Its target is not known. Sequencing was performed with immunoSEQ multiplex PCR; in TCRdb, only in-frame clones are kept and a portion is missing. Of 70,000 to 90,000 clones in the sample, about 92% are singletons; the top ten hold 2.2%. The sample originates from a study of T cell responses to AZD1222 COVID-19 vaccine. Study results and limitations: White British ancestry dominated among donors, who included more females, and clonal diversity was possibly underestimated.

Deletions cut 0 bases from V and 4 bases from J, with 12 bases between. The germline gives CDR1 ENHRY, CDR2 SYGVKD. This CDR3 contains 15 residues. This rearrangement joins TRBV10-3 to TRBJ1-1; D unclear. The TCR comes from an adult in good health. The starting material was peripheral blood, obtained on day 0 of AZD1222 vaccination. CDR3: CAISESIGGGTEAFF. The CDR3 bases are TGTGCCATCAGTGAGTCAATAGGAGGTGGCACTGAAGCTTTCTTT.